This TCR beta chain was documented in a study of OX40 agonist ivuxolimab in advanced cancers. About the full investigation: Ivuxolimab was an agonistic, fully human IgG2 monoclonal antibody directed against OX40 (CD134), a costimulatory receptor. The point of sequencing TCRbeta in the periphery was to test whether ivuxolimab changed TCR sequence diversity and drove clonal T-cell expansion. Intravenous ivuxolimab was administered to patients every 2 weeks at six dose levels: 0.01, 0.1, 0.3, 1.5, 3 and 10 mg/kg. The monotherapy dose-escalation portion (N of about 50 patients) of the phase I ivuxolimab trial is reported in the paper. Among the 52 dose-escalation patients, about 20 had hepatocellular carcinoma, around 15 melanoma, 9 renal cell carcinoma and 9 head and neck cancer. Patients were allowed to have had prior anti-PD-1, anti-PD-L1 or anti-CTLA-4 therapy, and 40% of the dose-escalation patients had been treated with checkpoint inhibitors. A male proportion of 82.7% and a mean age of 60 years, ranging from about 20 to 79, were recorded for the dose-escalation cohort. Partial responses occurred in three dose-escalation patients: two with cutaneous melanoma and one with hepatocellular carcinoma. What the research found in general, with its limitations: At doses of 0.1 to 3.0 mg/kg, clonal expansion of both CD4+ and CD8+ T cells in blood was seen between baseline and week 6. Low levels of normalized T-cell clonal expansion were also shown by some nonresponding patients. After ivuxolimab, CD8+ T cells had more expanded clones than CD4+ T cells on average. In the 0.1-3.0 mg/kg groups, partial responders were among the patients with the lowest normalized peripheral clonal expansion, particularly in CD8+ T cells. The antigen specificity of the peripheral T cells that underwent clonal expansion was not determined.

Genomic DNA was extracted from sorted cells for sequencing of the TCRbeta CDR3 region. The immunoSEQ Assay was used for sequencing of TCRbeta CDR3 regions. As stored in TCRdb, this immuneACCESS dataset retains in-frame rearrangements with V and J assigned. A fraction of the clones does not appear; measured against another copy, unresolved V genes explain less than half of the discrepancy, and the remainder lacks a known reason. A total of under 55,000 clones appear in this sample, roughly nine tenths of them only once. 6.7% of the sample goes to the ten largest clones. The trial excluded patients who had a history of autoimmune disease or were on systemic immunosuppression. In every dose cohort, peripheral blood was drawn for TCR sequencing at baseline, cycle 4 day 1, and cycle 7 day 1. The samples were drawn from a first-in-human, open-label, multicenter phase I dose-escalation trial of ivuxolimab. Adults with locally advanced or metastatic head and neck squamous cell, hepatocellular, melanoma or renal cell carcinoma were enrolled in the trial. Before TCR sequencing, CD4+ and CD8+ T cells were separately sorted from peripheral blood.

The germline ends are 17 bases apart after V is trimmed by 0 bases and J by 8 bases. From a lookup of the germline V gene, CDR1 and CDR2 are SGDLS and YYNGEE. The CDR3 runs 15 amino acids, cysteine and phenylalanine included. Of the read, only the CDR3 DNA is kept; its 45 bases are in frame from base 1. This clone came up a few times. Its antigen has not been determined. Base qualities are not recorded, but no much larger clone differs from it by a single base. The chain is assembled from TRBV9 and TRBJ1-1, with the D gene uncertain. The specimen comprised CD4+ or CD8+ T cells sorted from blood, sampled in a trial of the OX40 agonist ivuxolimab. The origin of this receptor is an adult with an advanced solid tumor such as melanoma, head and neck, liver or kidney cancer. The sequenced DNA: TGTGCCAGCAGCGTAGCTCCCTCCGATTCTTCCGAAGCTTTCTTT. It specifies CASSVAPSDSSEAFF. The entire variable domain, with the stretches around the CDR3 drawn from the reference TRBV9 and TRBJ1-1 proteins, is DSGVTQTPKHLITATGQRVTLRCSPRSGDLSVYWYQQSLDQGLQFLIQYYNGEERAKGNILERFSAQQFPDLHSELNLSSLELGDSALYFCASSVAPSDSSEAFFGQGTRLTVV.